The present entry profiles one TCR beta chain with its context. The antigen remains unidentified. The data were produced by immunoSEQ multiplex PCR, yet TCRdb's version contains in-frame clones alone and is incomplete. The sample has hundreds of thousands of clones; about nine tenths are singletons. These data belong to a study of Ad26.COV2.S vaccination and SARS-CoV-2 variants. Whole-study results and caveats: After vaccination, substantial breadth of spike-specific CD8+ and CD4+ responses was reported.

Treatment noted: roughly 19 received Ad26.COV2.S at low or high dose, single or two shots; roughly five received placebo; per-sample allocation not given. Sampling was done on day 63 after the first vaccine or placebo injection. The TCR was taken from a person between 18 and 60 years old who received the Ad26.COV2.S COVID-19 vaccine or a placebo. Here the sequenced sample was peripheral blood, taken in a trial of Ad26.COV2.S vaccine versus placebo.

The DNA for the CDR3 is TGTGCCAGCAGGACCACAGGGGGCGATCAGCCCCAGCATTTT. Translated: CASRTTGGDQPQHF. The genes are TRBV6-5 and TRBJ1-5; 9 bases map to TRBD1. This CDR3 spans 14 amino acids. Germline V gene sequence: CDR1 MNHEY, CDR2 SVGAGI. Trimming removed 6 bases from V and 5 bases from J; junction bases left unmatched: 5.